Included here is one T cell receptor (beta chain) sequence, with context. As yet, its antigen is unknown. The data are from a study of response to subunit inactivated influenza vaccine. General observations from the study: That few new T cells are recruited by each seasonal influenza vaccination was the authors' suggestion.

Trimming removed 1 base at V and 0 bases at J, with 13 bases between. The CDR3 is 16 amino acids. In germline, CDR1 is LNHNV, CDR2 YYDKDF (reference sequence). MiXCR, applied by TCRdb to the RT-PCR reads, yields one record per CDR3 protein. The profile shows hundreds of thousands of distinct CDR3 sequences, 10% to 15% of them singletons. This clonotype originated in a man aged 50-60 years who received an inactivated influenza vaccine. The material sequenced was PBMCs from blood, taken on the day of vaccination. The genes are TRBV15 and TRBJ2-7; D perhaps matches TRBD2 (6 bases). In nucleotides, the CDR3 is TGTGCCACCAGCAGAGCCGGGACTTCCTACTCCTACGAGCAGTACTTC. Translated, it gives CATSRAGTSYSYEQYF.